A single sample is the source of the 7 T cell receptor beta chains below, sequenced in a study of T cell changes during pregnancy in multiple sclerosis. Produced via immunoSEQ multiplex PCR; TCRdb's table is partial and in-frame only. Among fewer than 25,000 clones, roughly 89% were seen once, and the ten largest hold more than 0.65%. Sequences were derived from CD4+ T cells from peripheral blood mononuclear cells, sampled in the third trimester of pregnancy. The origin of the receptors is a female donor in good health, enrolled as a control in a pregnancy study.

The chain carries TRBV5-1 and TRBJ1-1; D is unresolved. Germline V gene sequence: CDR1 SGHRS, CDR2 YFSETQ. The V end lost 4 bases, the J end lost 1 base, and 14 bases lay between the germline ends. The CDR3 has 15 residues. CDR3 DNA sequence: TGCGCCAGCAGCCCCTATGCGGCGCCGAACACTGAAGCTTTCTTT. It is translated as CASSPYAAPNTEAFF. Full variable domain (missing parts from reference TRBV5-1 and TRBJ1-1): KAGVTQTPRYLIKTRGQQVTLSCSPISGHRSVSWYQQTPGQGLQFLFEYFSETQRNKGNFPGRFSGRQFSNSRSEMNVSTLELGDSALYLCASSPYAAPNTEAFFGQGTRLTVV.

The rearrangement links TRBV6-1 to TRBJ2-2, with D possibly TRBD2 on 6 matching bases. The V gene's germline CDR1 is MNHNS and CDR2 SASEGT. Trimming removed 9 bases at V and 5 bases at J, with 16 bases between. This CDR3 contains 14 residues. The CDR3 DNA is TGTGCCAGTAACGGGCGGGGAGAAACCGGGGAGCTGTTTTTT. Translated: CASNGRGETGELFF.

This clone occurred a few times. The CDR3 bases are TGTGCCAGCAGTCCCGCTGCCCGGGGGGGTTCCTACGAGCAGTACTTC. Translated: CASSPAARGGSYEQYF. The chain joins TRBV28 to TRBJ2-7; the match to TRBD2 covers 8 bases. Germline-derived CDR1 and CDR2 are MDHEN and SYDVKM. V shed 5 bases and J 1 base; nucleotides not matched to a gene: 10. There are 16 residues in the CDR3.

This clone was seen just once. V gene TRBV7-6 combines with J gene TRBJ2-5; TRBD2 matches at 7 bases. The CDR3 runs to 17 residues. From germline, CDR1 is SGHVS and CDR2 FNYEAQ. Trimming at V came to 1 base and at J to 5 bases, leaving 13 bases not matched to a gene. CDR3 bases: TGTGCCAGCAGCTTAGTGTCAGCGGGAACGCCTGGGGAGACCCAGTACTTC. This gives the protein CASSLVSAGTPGETQYF.

The chain couples TRBV7-9 to TRBJ2-1; maybe TRBD2 (5 bases). Trimming left V 0 bases short and J 3 bases short, with 9 bases between. The germline V gene has CDR1 SEHNR and CDR2 FQNEAQ (reference sequence). The CDR3 sequence is 15 residues long. CDR3 residues: CASSLARVGYNEQFF. The CDR3, as DNA: TGTGCCAGCAGCTTAGCGCGGGTCGGCTACAATGAGCAGTTCTTC.

The chain employs TRBV7-9 and TRBJ1-6; D perhaps matches TRBD1 (6 bases). Trimming took 5 bases from V and 10 from J, leaving 12 bases between them. Germline assignment: CDR1 SEHNR and CDR2 FQNEAQ (reference sequence). CDR3 length: 13 amino acids. The CDR3 is CASSGNRDSPLHF. Here the CDR3 DNA reads TGTGCCAGCAGCGGAAACAGGGACTCACCCCTCCACTTT.

This clone showed up just once. The chain links TRBV19 to TRBJ1-2; D gene unclear. Germline assignment: CDR1 LNHDA and CDR2 SQIVND (reference sequence). The CDR3 runs to 17 residues. Trimming stripped 7 bases from V and 0 bases from J, with 21 bases between. The CDR3 DNA sequence: TGTGCCAGTACCCCCCGGGTGCGCAGCTTCTCTAACTATGGCTACACCTTC. This encodes CASTPRVRSFSNYGYTF.